This T cell receptor (beta chain) was identified in a study of T cells in tuberculosis. The overall study: IGRA-negative adolescents, IGRA-positive adolescents with latent tuberculosis and adults with active tuberculosis formed this South African cohort.

Comments on this clone: Its antigen is not identified.

The assay was immunoSEQ multiplex PCR, and TCRdb's table has in-frame clones only and misses some. The data show roughly 34,000 clones, over 85% seen once. Study results and caveats: The TCR-beta difference was not significant; alpha differences partly reflected length.

This sample's time point: new active TB diagnosis, blood taken before or within 7 days of starting treatment. Germline V gene data show CDR1 as MNHNS and CDR2 as SASEGT. CDR3 length: 15 residues. Trimming removed 2 bases at V and 6 bases at J, with 14 bases between. This chain uses TRBV6-1 with TRBJ1-5; possible D gene TRBD1, 5 bases. This specimen consisted of PBMCs, obtained at tuberculosis diagnosis. The sequence was obtained from an adult with tuberculosis. The CDR3: CASSEQGRGGQPQHF. CDR3 bases: TGTGCCAGCAGTGAACAGGGTAGGGGCGGTCAGCCCCAGCATTTT.